This T cell receptor beta chain was sequenced in a study of shared clonotypes between healthy human individuals. Study in general: The cohort had two women and a few men, ages 18 to 49.

Study-level findings and limits: It was anticipated that sequencing depth would influence how many clonotypes donors shared.

This clone was observed at least ten times. Its antigen is still unknown. The sample carries other DNA sequences with the same CDR3. This table comes from immunoSEQ multiplex PCR, and its TCRdb copy is limited to in-frame clones, with some not included. The repertoire holds fewer than 600,000 clones, with around 81% as singletons. Sequenced material: PBMCs. The origin of this receptor is a woman in her 40s in good health. Some clones in this sample may be carry-over from other donors' samples.

Here the CDR3 reads CASRGTGELFF. CDR3 in DNA: TGTGCCAGTCGCGGGACCGGGGAGCTGTTTTTT. The gene calls are TRBV2 and TRBJ2-2; possibly TRBD2 for D (5 bases). The CDR3 is 11 amino acids. Germline CDR1 and CDR2: SNHLY and FYNNEI. With 9 bases removed from V and 5 bases from J, the gap between germline ends came to 7 bases.